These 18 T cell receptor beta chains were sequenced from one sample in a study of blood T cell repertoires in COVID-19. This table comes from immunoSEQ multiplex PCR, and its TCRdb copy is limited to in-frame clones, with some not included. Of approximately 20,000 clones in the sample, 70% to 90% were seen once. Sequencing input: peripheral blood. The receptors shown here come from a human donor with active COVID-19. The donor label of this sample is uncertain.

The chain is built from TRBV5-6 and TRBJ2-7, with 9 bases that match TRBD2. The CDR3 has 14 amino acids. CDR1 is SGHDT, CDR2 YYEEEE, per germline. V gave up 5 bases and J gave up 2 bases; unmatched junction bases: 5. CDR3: CASSLAGVTYEQYF. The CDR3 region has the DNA TGTGCCAGCAGTTTAGCGGGGGTAACCTACGAGCAGTACTTC.

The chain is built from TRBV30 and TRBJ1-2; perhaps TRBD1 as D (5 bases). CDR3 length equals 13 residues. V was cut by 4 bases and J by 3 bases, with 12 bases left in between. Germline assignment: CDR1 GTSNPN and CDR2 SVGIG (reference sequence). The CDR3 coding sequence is TGTGCCTGGATGGGGGGTAGGGACTATGGCTACACCTTC. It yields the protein CAWMGGRDYGYTF.

The chain's CDR3 is CASSQENSFNEKLFF. The CDR3 DNA is TGTGCCAGCAGCCAAGAGAACAGCTTTAATGAAAAACTGTTTTTT. The chain carries TRBV14 and TRBJ1-4; D is unresolved. The CDR3 length is 15 residues. V gave up 0 bases and J gave up 4 bases, with 9 bases separating them. Germline V gene lookup returns CDR1 SGHDN and CDR2 FVKESK.

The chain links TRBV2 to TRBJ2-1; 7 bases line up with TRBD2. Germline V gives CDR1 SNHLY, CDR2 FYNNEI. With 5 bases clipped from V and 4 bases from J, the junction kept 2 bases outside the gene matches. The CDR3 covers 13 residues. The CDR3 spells CASSRTSYNEQFF. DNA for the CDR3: TGTGCCAGCAGTCGGACTAGTTACAATGAGCAGTTCTTC.

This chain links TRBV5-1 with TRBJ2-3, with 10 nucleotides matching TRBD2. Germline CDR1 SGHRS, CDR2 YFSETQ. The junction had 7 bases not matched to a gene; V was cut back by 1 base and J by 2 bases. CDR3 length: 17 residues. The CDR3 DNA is TGCGCCAGCAGCTTGCTGTCTAGCGGGGGCCCCACAGATACGCAGTATTTT. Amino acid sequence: CASSLLSSGGPTDTQYF.

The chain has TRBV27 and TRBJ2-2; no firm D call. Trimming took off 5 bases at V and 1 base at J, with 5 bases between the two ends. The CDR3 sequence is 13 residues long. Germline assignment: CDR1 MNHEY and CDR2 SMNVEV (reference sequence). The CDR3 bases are TGTGCCAGCAGTCCCTTGAACACCGGGGAGCTGTTTTTT. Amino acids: CASSPLNTGELFF.

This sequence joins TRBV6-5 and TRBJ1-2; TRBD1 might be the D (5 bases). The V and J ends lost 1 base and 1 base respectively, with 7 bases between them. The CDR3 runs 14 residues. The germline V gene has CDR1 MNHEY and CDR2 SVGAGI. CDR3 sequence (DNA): TGTGCCAGCAGTTACTTCGGGGGTAACTATGGCTACACCTTC. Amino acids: CASSYFGGNYGYTF.

CDR3 amino acids: CASSLPPGGIYGYTF. In DNA form, the CDR3 reads TGTGCCAGCAGTTTACCCCCAGGGGGGATCTATGGCTACACCTTC. The rearrangement links TRBV28 to TRBJ1-2; 7 nucleotides line up with TRBD1. Trimming cost V 2 bases and J 4 bases; bases outside gene matches: 7. The CDR3 has 15 amino acids. Germline CDR1 MDHEN, CDR2 SYDVKM.

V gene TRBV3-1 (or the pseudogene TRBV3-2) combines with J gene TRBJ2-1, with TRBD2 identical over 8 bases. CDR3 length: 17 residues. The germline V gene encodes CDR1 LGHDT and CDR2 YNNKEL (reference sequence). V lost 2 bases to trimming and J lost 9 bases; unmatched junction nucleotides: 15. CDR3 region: CASSQLAGITSGSEQFF. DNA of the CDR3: TGTGCCAGCAGCCAATTAGCGGGGATCACCTCGGGTAGTGAGCAGTTCTTC.

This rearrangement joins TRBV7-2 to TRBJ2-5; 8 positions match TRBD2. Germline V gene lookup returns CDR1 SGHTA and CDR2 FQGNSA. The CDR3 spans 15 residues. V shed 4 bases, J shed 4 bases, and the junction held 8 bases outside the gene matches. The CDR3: CASSYIAGRAETQYF. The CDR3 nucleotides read TGTGCCAGCAGCTATATAGCGGGGCGCGCAGAGACCCAGTACTTC.

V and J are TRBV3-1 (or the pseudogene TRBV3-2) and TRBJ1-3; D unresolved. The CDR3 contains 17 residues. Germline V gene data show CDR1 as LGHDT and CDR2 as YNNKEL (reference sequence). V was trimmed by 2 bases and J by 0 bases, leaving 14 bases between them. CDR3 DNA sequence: TGTGCCAGCAGCCAATCGATGACATCCCGCTCTGGAAACACCATATATTTT. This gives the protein CASSQSMTSRSGNTIYF.

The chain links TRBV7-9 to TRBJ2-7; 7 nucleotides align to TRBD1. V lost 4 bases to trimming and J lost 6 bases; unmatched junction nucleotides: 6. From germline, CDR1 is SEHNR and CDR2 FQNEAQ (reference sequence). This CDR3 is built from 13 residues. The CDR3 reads CASSSRQGGEQYF. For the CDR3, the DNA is TGTGCCAGCAGCTCCAGACAGGGTGGCGAGCAGTACTTC.

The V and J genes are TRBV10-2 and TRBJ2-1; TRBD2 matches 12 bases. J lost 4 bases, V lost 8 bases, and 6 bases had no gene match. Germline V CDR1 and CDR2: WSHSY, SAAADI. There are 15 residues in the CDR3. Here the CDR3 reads CASARTSGMYNEQFF. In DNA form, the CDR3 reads TGCGCCAGCGCACGGACTAGCGGGATGTACAATGAGCAGTTCTTC.

The CDR3 loop is CASSLNAGVGDTQYF. The CDR3 bases are TGTGCCAGCAGCTTAAACGCGGGGGTCGGAGATACGCAGTATTTT. V is TRBV7-3 and J is TRBJ2-3; 7 bases are shared with TRBD2. Trimming at V came to 1 base and at J to 5 bases, leaving 6 bases not matched to a gene. Germline V gene sequence: CDR1 SGHTA, CDR2 FQGTGA. CDR3 length: 15 amino acids.

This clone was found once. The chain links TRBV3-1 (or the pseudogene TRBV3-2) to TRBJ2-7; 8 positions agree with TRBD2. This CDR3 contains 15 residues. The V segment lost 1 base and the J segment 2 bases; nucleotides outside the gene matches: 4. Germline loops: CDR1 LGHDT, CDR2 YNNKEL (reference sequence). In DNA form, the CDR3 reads TGTGCCAGCAGCCAAGCCGCCGGGGGGGCCTACGAGCAGTACTTC. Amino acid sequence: CASSQAAGGAYEQYF.

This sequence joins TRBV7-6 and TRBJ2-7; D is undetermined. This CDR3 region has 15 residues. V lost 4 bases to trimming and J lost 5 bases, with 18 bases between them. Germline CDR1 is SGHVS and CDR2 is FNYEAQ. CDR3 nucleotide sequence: TGTGCCAGCAGCTCAAGCGTCGGCTATCGGGACGAGCAGTACTTC. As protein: CASSSSVGYRDEQYF.

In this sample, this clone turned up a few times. The CDR3 DNA sequence: TGTGCCAGCAGCCGGGGGGATGAGCAGTTCTTC. Encoded protein: CASSRGDEQFF. This chain joins TRBV12-3 or TRBV12-4 and TRBJ2-1; 7 bases are a match to TRBD2. The CDR3 extends over 11 amino acids. V gave up 6 bases and J gave up 8 bases; unmatched junction bases: 1.

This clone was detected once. DNA of the CDR3: TGTGCCAGCAGTGTCCCAGGGGCCTACGAGCAGTACTTC. This gives the protein CASSVPGAYEQYF. The gene calls are TRBV2 and TRBJ2-7, with D possibly TRBD1 on 6 matching bases. This CDR3 comprises 13 residues. Germline V CDR1 and CDR2: SNHLY, FYNNEI. Deletions cut 4 bases from V and 2 bases from J, with 9 bases between.